This T cell receptor beta chain was captured by sequencing in a study of human T cells and chemical hapten exposure. Across the whole study: Patients, mostly women, had alopecia areata, alopecia totalis or alopecia universalis. Overall study results and limits: Patch test score rose with PT1 expanded TCR count, significant at thresholds 8, 16 and 32, not 4.

Trimming cost V 4 bases and J 5 bases; bases outside gene matches: 13. The CDR3 extends over 18 amino acids. CDR1 and CDR2 from the germline V gene are MDHEN and SYDVKM. The time point here: patch test 2, 6 weeks after DPC sensitization. Treatment of the sample: therapeutic diphenylcyclopropenone sensitization with weekly scalp DPC. This clonotype was detected only a few times. Its antigen is unknown. It was the library that attached unique molecular identifiers to individual cDNA molecules. As originally analysed: Samples held a median of 95,638 TCRs, range 23,224–690,600. TCRdb reanalysed the RACE reads using MiXCR and keeps one entry per CDR3 protein. The V and J calls reflect TCRdb's pipeline rather than the authors' work. The sample holds tens of thousands of distinct CDR3 sequences, 9.5% to 10% seen once.

This receptor was identified in a woman aged 45-65 years with alopecia areata. Some clones in this sample may be carry-over from other donors' samples. The chain links TRBV28 to TRBJ2-1; TRBD2 agrees at 11 bases. This specimen was whole blood, taken in connection with sensitization to the hapten diphenylcyclopropenone (DPC). The CDR3 bases are TGTGCCAGCAGTTATGAGGTGGCTAGCGGGAGGAGTCACAATGAGCAGTTCTTC. This gives the protein CASSYEVASGRSHNEQFF.